This entry features one TCR beta chain sequence. No conserved phenylalanine or tryptophan is present at the end of the CDR3, so a read error is the likely explanation. Germline assignment: CDR1 MGHRA and CDR2 YSYEKL. Germline trimming cut 1 base from V and 2 bases from J; bases unmatched to any gene: 5. The CDR3 sequence is 16 residues long. This entry comes from a study of tumor-infiltrating lymphocytes in primary liver carcinoma. Priming with a constant-region primer yielded TCR beta cDNA from around 540 ng total RNA. Each TCR beta library was derived from three nested multiplex PCR rounds that employed slightly modified ARM-PCR. Use of TRBV1-TRBV30 forward primers with a C-beta reverse primer characterized the first two PCR rounds, which lasted around 10 cycles each. TCRdb re-called the multiplex PCR reads with MiXCR, one entry per CDR3 protein. Counted here are 250,000 to 400,000 distinct CDR3 sequences, 50% to 70% occurring once; the ten biggest clones make up approximately 9%.

Blood RNA was derived from unsorted whole blood, and germline DNA was extracted too. The V call is TRBV4-1, the J call TRBJ1-5; TRBD1 matches at 7 bases. Sequenced sample: peripheral blood. The clonotype comes from a man aged 35 to 55 with primary liver carcinoma and hepatitis B virus infection. CDR3 sequence: CASSQAPGGGNQPQHL. The CDR3 DNA reads as TGCGCCAGCAGCCAAGCTCCAGGGGGAGGCAATCAGCCCCAGCATTTA.